The 20 T cell receptor beta chains presented below share a single source sample, sequenced in a study of shared clonotypes between healthy human individuals. Assay used: immunoSEQ multiplex PCR; TCRdb lists only in-frame clones, some missing. The table includes a few million clones, roughly 92% detected once. Specimen: naive CD4+ T cells sorted from blood. Subset indicated: CD45RA+ positively selected. The receptor source for this set is a man aged 18 to 30 in good health.

This chain connects TRBV5-8 to TRBJ1-5; 7 nucleotides match TRBD1. After removal of 0 bases from V and 2 bases from J, the junction contained 5 bases not matched to a gene. Germline V gives CDR1 SGHTS, CDR2 YDEGEE. CDR3 size: 16 residues. The CDR3 spells CASSLARGGGNQPQHF. CDR3 bases: TGTGCCAGCAGCTTGGCCAGGGGGGGCGGCAATCAGCCCCAGCATTTT.

This clone was observed a handful of times. This chain connects TRBV10-3 to TRBJ2-7, with 7 positions matching TRBD1. Trimming took 10 bases from V and 1 from J; bases not matched to a gene: 7. The length of the CDR3 is 13 residues. CDR1 is ENHRY and CDR2 is SYGVKD in the germline V gene. CDR3 sequence (DNA): TGTGCCACCCGGACAGGAGCTTCCTACGAGCAGTACTTC. It encodes CATRTGASYEQYF.

The chain joins TRBV7-8 to TRBJ2-7, with D uncertain. The V end was cut by 4 bases, the J end by 4 bases, with 11 bases between. The germline V gene has CDR1 SGHVS and CDR2 FQNEAQ. This CDR3 has 13 amino acids. This CDR3 reads CASSYGRPYEQYF. DNA of the CDR3: TGTGCCAGCAGCTACGGACGTCCATACGAGCAGTACTTC. Variable domain in full (rest from reference TRBV7-8 and TRBJ2-7): GAGVSQSPRYKVAKRGQDVALRCDPISGHVSLFWYQQALGQGPEFLTYFQNEAQLDKSGLPSDRFFAERPEGSVSTLKIQRTQQEDSAVYLCASSYGRPYEQYFGPGTRLTVT.

The chain combines TRBV28 with TRBJ2-7, with D perhaps matching TRBD1 (5 bases). CDR1 is MDHEN and CDR2 is SYDVKM in the germline V gene. V gave up 1 base and J gave up 3 bases, with 13 bases separating them. The CDR3 runs 15 residues. Written as DNA, the CDR3 is TGTGCCAGCAGTTTATCCCGGACATGGCACTACGAGCAGTACTTC. Protein sequence: CASSLSRTWHYEQYF.

V is TRBV18 and J is TRBJ2-2; D remains unclear. This CDR3 contains 17 residues. Germline loops: CDR1 KGHSH, CDR2 LQKENI. Trimming stripped 2 bases from V and 3 bases from J, with 16 bases between. The CDR3 sequence is CASSPKSRVSDTGELFF. The CDR3 nucleotides read TGTGCCAGCTCACCAAAGTCCCGAGTTTCGGACACCGGGGAGCTGTTTTTT.

The chain recombines TRBV5-4 with TRBJ1-3; 8 nucleotides agree with TRBD1. Germline loops: CDR1 SGHNT, CDR2 YYREEE (reference sequence). The CDR3 sequence is 15 residues long. The ends lost 0 bases at V and 4 bases at J; junction bases unmatched: 3. The CDR3 reads CASSLAAGGGNTIYF. CDR3 in DNA: TGTGCCAGCAGCTTGGCGGCAGGGGGCGGAAACACCATATATTTT.

The rearrangement links TRBV30 to TRBJ1-1; 9 nucleotides align to TRBD1. Germline CDR1 is GTSNPN and CDR2 is SVGIG (reference sequence). Germline trimming cut 7 bases from V and 6 bases from J; bases unmatched to any gene: 6. CDR3 size: 12 residues. The CDR3 region is CAYQTGGAEAFF. The CDR3 nucleotides are TGTGCCTACCAGACAGGGGGGGCTGAAGCTTTCTTT.

The chain carries TRBV7-6 and TRBJ2-7; D gene unclear. The CDR3 has 14 residues. V lost 5 bases, J lost 7 bases, and 18 bases lay in between. Germline CDR1 SGHVS, CDR2 FNYEAQ. In nucleotides, the CDR3 is TGTGCCAGCAGCCCTATAACGGGTTTTTCGGAGCAGTACTTC. The encoded protein is CASSPITGFSEQYF.

With respect to this clone: Other DNA sequences within the sample encode an identical CDR3. The chain uses TRBV7-2 and TRBJ1-2, with 8 bases aligning to TRBD1. Looked up from germline, CDR1 is SGHTA and CDR2 is FQGNSA. J gave up 4 bases and V 4 bases, and 5 bases lay outside the gene matches. There are 14 residues in the CDR3. CDR3 sequence reads: CASSSGQGRYGYTF. The DNA of the CDR3 is TGTGCCAGCAGCTCAGGACAGGGCCGCTATGGCTACACCTTC.

The count of this clone is one. This sample includes further DNA sequences coding for the same CDR3. This sequence joins TRBV7-2 and TRBJ2-7, with D hard to call. Germline CDR1 and CDR2: SGHTA and FQGNSA. Trimming pared 1 base from V and 3 bases from J, leaving 7 bases between. The CDR3 sequence is 13 residues long. CDR3 in amino acids: CASSLEKGYEQYF. CDR3 nucleotide sequence: TGTGCCAGCAGCTTAGAAAAGGGCTACGAGCAGTACTTC.

Concerning this clone: The sample has other DNA sequences that encode this CDR3 too. This sequence joins TRBV30 and TRBJ2-1; D gene uncertain. Germline V gene data show CDR1 as GTSNPN and CDR2 as SVGIG (reference sequence). This CDR3 contains 13 residues. Trimming removed 1 base from V and 1 base from J, with 5 bases in between. CDR3 DNA sequence: TGTGCCTGGAGTGCGTCTTCCTACAATGAGCAGTTCTTC. Its translation: CAWSASSYNEQFF.

This clone appeared once. The rearrangement joins TRBV7-9 to TRBJ2-3, with D perhaps matching TRBD2 (5 bases). Per germline, CDR1 SEHNR and CDR2 FQNEAQ (reference sequence). Trimming cost V 7 bases and J 1 base, with 9 bases left between them. The CDR3 extends over 13 amino acids. This CDR3 is CASILSGTDTQYF. CDR3 bases: TGTGCCAGCATCCTTAGCGGCACAGATACGCAGTATTTT.

Points on this clone: This CDR3 is also generated by other DNA sequences in the sample. The V gene is TRBV2, the J gene TRBJ2-5; no clear D gene. The germline V and J ends were trimmed by 7 bases and 4 bases, with 7 bases remaining between them. This CDR3 region has 11 residues. Germline loops: CDR1 SNHLY, CDR2 FYNNEI. CDR3 amino acids: CASTRGETQYF. CDR3 nucleotides: TGTGCCAGCACCCGAGGAGAGACCCAGTACTTC.

This chain joins TRBV5-4 and TRBJ1-1, with D unclear. The germline CDR1 and CDR2 sequences are SGHNT and YYREEE (reference sequence). This CDR3 spans 12 amino acids. Trimming took 5 bases from V and 6 from J, leaving 11 bases between them. The CDR3 loop is CASRIDGAEAFF. The CDR3 DNA reads as TGTGCCAGCAGAATCGACGGCGCTGAAGCTTTCTTT. Filled out from reference TRBV5-4 and TRBJ1-1, the complete variable domain reads ETGVTQSPTHLIKTRGQQVTLRCSSQSGHNTVSWYQQALGQGPQFIFQYYREEENGRGNFPPRFSGLQFPNYSSELNVNALELDDSALYLCASRIDGAEAFFGQGTRLTVV.

A note on this clone: Distinct nucleotide sequences in the sample also encode this CDR3. The rearrangement uses TRBV19 and TRBJ1-2; TRBD1 might be the D (5 bases). V was cut by 4 bases and J by 3 bases, with 9 bases left in between. The CDR3 runs 13 residues. Germline CDR1 LNHDA, CDR2 SQIVND (reference sequence). The CDR3 reads CASSSQGDYGYTF. In DNA form, the CDR3 reads TGTGCCAGTAGTAGCCAGGGAGACTATGGCTACACCTTC. Based on the CDR3 plus reference TRBV19 and TRBJ1-2, the full variable domain is DGGITQSPKYLFRKEGQNVTLSCEQNLNHDAMYWYRQDPGQGLRLIYYSQIVNDFQKGDIAEGYSVSREKKESFPLTVTSAQKNPTAFYLCASSSQGDYGYTFGSGTRLTVV.

This clone has a single count. The V call is TRBV2, the J call TRBJ2-7; a possible D gene is TRBD1 (6 bases). The CDR3 length is 13 residues. The V gene lost 7 bases and the J gene lost 6 bases, with 16 bases spanning the gap. Germline values: CDR1 SNHLY, CDR2 FYNNEI. The CDR3 sequence: CASKIGEGGEQYF. For the CDR3, the DNA is TGTGCCAGCAAAATAGGGGAAGGGGGCGAGCAGTACTTC.

This chain connects TRBV7-6 to TRBJ1-2, with a tentative D call TRBD1 (5 bases). Germline-derived CDR1 and CDR2 are SGHVS and FNYEAQ. The CDR3 extends over 13 amino acids. Trimming removed 2 bases at V and 4 bases at J, with 8 bases between. CDR3 sequence (DNA): TGTGCCAGCAGCTTAAGGGACTTCTATGGCTACACCTTC. Translated: CASSLRDFYGYTF.

The chain has TRBV6-1 and TRBJ2-7, with D unresolved. The germline V gene encodes CDR1 MNHNS and CDR2 SASEGT. The CDR3 is 15 residues long. Trimming stripped 2 bases from V and 0 bases from J, with 11 bases between. CDR3 nucleotide sequence: TGTGCCAGCAGTGAATTGGCGGTGAGCTCCTACGAGCAGTACTTC. Its protein is CASSELAVSSYEQYF.

The chain is built from TRBV18 and TRBJ2-7, with a weak D call TRBD2 (5 bases). CDR1 is KGHSH and CDR2 is LQKENI in the germline V gene. The CDR3 loop spans 15 amino acids. V lost 3 bases and J lost 3, with 15 bases in between. This CDR3 reads CASSPVSVTSYEQYF. CDR3 nucleotide sequence: TGTGCCAGCTCACCGGTTAGCGTCACCAGCTACGAGCAGTACTTC.

The rearrangement joins TRBV21-1 to TRBJ2-7; whether TRBD1, the table's D call, matches the DNA was not checked. TRBV21-1 is designated a pseudogene. This CDR3 contains 16 residues. The DNA of the CDR3 is TGTGCCAGCAGCGGCCGGACAGGGGAATTGGGGAGCGAGCAGTACTTC. Amino acid sequence: CASSGRTGELGSEQYF.